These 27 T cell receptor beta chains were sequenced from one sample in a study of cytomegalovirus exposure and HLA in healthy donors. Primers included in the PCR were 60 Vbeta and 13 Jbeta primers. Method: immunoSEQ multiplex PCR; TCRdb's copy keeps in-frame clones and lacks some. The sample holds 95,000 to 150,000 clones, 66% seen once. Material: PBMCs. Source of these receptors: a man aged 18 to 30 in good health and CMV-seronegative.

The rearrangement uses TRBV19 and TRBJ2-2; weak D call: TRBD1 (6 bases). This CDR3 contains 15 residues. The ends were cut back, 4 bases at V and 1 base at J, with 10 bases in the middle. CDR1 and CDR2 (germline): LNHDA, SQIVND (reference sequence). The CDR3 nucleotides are TGTGCCAGTAGTACAGGGGCGGGGAACACCGGGGAGCTGTTTTTT. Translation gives CASSTGAGNTGELFF. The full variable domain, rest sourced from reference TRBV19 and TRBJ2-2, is DGGITQSPKYLFRKEGQNVTLSCEQNLNHDAMYWYRQDPGQGLRLIYYSQIVNDFQKGDIAEGYSVSREKKESFPLTVTSAQKNPTAFYLCASSTGAGNTGELFFGEGSRLTVL.

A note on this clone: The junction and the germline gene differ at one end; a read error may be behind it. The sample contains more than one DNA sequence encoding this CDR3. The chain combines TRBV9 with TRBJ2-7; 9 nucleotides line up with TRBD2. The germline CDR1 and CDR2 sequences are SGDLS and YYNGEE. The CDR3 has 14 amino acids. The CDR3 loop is CASSVAGASYEQYF. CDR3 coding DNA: TGTGCCAGCAGTGTAGCGGGAGCCTCCTACGAGCAGTACTTC.

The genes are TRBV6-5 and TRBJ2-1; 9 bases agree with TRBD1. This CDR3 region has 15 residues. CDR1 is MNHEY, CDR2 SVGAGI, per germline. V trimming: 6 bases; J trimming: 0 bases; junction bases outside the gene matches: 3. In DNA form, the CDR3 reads TGTGCCAGCAGCAAGACAGGGGGCTCCTACAATGAGCAGTTCTTC. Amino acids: CASSKTGGSYNEQFF.

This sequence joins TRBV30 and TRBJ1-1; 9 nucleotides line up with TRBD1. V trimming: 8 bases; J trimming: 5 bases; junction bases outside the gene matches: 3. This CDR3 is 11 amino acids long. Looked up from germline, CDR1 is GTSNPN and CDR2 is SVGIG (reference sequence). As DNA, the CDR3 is TGTGCCAGAGGACAGGGGACTGAAGCTTTCTTT. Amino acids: CARGQGTEAFF.

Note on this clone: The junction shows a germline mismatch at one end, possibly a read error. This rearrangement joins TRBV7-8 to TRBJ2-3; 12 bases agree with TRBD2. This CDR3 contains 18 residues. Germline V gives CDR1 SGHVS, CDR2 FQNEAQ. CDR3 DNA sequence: TGTGCCAGCAGAAAGGCGCTAGCGGGAGGGGATTTCACAGGTACGCAGTATTTT. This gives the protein CASRKALAGGDFTGTQYF.

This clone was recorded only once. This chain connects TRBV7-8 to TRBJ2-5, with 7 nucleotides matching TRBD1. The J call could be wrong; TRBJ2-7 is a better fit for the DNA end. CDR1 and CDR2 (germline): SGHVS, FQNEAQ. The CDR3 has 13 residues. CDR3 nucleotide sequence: TGTGCCAGCAGCTTAAGGGGGCTAGACGAGCAGTACTTC. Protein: CASSLRGLDEQYF.

The CDR3 spells CSASIQNEQFF. DNA for the CDR3: TGCAGTGCTAGTATCCAGAATGAGCAGTTCTTC. The V call is TRBV20-1, the J call TRBJ2-1; D unresolved. V was shortened by 3 bases and J by 7 bases, with 7 bases between the two germline ends. The CDR3 covers 11 residues. The germline CDR1 and CDR2 sequences are DFQATT and SNEGSKA (reference sequence).

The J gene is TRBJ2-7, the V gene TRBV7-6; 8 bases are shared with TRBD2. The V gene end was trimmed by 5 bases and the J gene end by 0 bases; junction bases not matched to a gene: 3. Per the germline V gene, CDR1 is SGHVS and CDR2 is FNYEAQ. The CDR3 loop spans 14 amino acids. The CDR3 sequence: CASSPGTSSYEQYF. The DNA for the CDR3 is TGTGCCAGCAGCCCCGGGACTAGCTCCTACGAGCAGTACTTC. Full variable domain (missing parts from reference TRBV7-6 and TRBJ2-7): GAGVSQSPRYKVTKRGQDVALRCDPISGHVSLYWYRQALGQGPEFLTYFNYEAQQDKSGLPNDRFSAERPEGSISTLTIQRTEQRDSAMYRCASSPGTSSYEQYFGPGTRLTVT.

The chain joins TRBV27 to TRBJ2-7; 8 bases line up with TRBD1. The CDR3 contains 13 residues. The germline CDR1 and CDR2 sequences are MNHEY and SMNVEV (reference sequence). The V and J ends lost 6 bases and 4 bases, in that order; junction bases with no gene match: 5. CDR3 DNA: TGTGCCAGCAGAGGGACAGGTCGGTACGAGCAGTACTTC. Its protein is CASRGTGRYEQYF.

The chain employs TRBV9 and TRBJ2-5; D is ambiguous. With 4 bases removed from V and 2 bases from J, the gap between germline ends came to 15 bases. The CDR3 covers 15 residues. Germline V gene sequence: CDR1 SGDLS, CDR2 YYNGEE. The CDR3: CASSPRAHLQETQYF. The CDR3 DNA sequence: TGTGCCAGCAGCCCCCGAGCTCACTTACAAGAGACCCAGTACTTC.

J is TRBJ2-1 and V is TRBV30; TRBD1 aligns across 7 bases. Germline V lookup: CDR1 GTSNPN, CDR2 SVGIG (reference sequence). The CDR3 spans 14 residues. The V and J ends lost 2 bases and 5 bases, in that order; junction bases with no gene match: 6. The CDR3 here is CAWSYRQGNNEQFF. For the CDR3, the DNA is TGTGCCTGGAGTTATCGACAGGGCAACAATGAGCAGTTCTTC.

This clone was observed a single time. The CDR3 protein is CASSRRGTYEQYF. For the CDR3, the DNA is TGTGCCAGCAGCCGAAGGGGGACCTACGAGCAGTACTTC. The genes are TRBV6-1 and TRBJ2-7; D perhaps matches TRBD1 (6 bases). Trimming removed 6 bases at V and 2 bases at J, with 11 bases between. The CDR3 runs to 13 residues. CDR1 and CDR2 (germline): MNHNS, SASEGT.

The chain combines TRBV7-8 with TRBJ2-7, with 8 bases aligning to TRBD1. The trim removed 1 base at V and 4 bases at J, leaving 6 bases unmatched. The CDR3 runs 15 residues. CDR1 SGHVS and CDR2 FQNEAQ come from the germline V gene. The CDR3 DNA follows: TGTGCCAGCAGCTTAGGACAGGGGAAGAGGTACGAGCAGTACTTC. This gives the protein CASSLGQGKRYEQYF.

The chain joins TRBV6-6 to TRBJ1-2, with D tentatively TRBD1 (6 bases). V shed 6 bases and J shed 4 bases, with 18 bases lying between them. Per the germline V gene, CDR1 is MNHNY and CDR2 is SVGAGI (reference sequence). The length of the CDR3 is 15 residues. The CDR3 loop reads CASSQSTGSSYGYTF. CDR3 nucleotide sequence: TGTGCCAGCAGCCAATCCACAGGGTCGAGCTATGGCTACACCTTC.

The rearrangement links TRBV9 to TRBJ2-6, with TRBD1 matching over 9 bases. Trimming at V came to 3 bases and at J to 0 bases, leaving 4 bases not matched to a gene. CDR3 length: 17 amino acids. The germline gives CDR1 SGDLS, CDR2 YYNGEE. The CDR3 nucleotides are TGTGCCAGCAGCGCCCGGGACAGGGCCTCTGGGGCCAACGTCCTGACTTTC. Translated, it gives CASSARDRASGANVLTF.

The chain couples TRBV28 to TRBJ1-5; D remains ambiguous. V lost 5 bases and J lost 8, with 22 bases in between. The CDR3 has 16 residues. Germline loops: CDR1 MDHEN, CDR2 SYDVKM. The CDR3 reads CASSLPGPGGLEPQHF. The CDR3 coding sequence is TGTGCCAGCAGTCTCCCTGGACCGGGAGGGTTAGAGCCCCAGCATTTT.

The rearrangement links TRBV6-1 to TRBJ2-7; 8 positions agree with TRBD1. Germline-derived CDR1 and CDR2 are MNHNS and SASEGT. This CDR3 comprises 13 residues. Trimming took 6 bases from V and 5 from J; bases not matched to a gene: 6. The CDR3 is CASSRDRFNEQYF. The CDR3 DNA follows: TGTGCCAGCAGCAGGGACAGGTTCAACGAGCAGTACTTC.

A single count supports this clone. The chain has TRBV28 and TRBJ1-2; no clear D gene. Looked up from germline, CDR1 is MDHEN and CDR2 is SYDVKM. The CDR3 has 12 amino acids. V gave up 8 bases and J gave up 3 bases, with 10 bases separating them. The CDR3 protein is CASRVSDYGYTF. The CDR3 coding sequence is TGTGCCAGCCGAGTGTCTGACTATGGCTACACCTTC.

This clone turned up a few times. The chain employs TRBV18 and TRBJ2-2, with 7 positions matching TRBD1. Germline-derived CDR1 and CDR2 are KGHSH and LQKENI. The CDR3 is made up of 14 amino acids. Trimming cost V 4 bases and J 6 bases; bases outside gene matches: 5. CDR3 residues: CASSLPTGSGELFF. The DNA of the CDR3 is TGTGCCAGCTCACTTCCGACAGGGTCCGGGGAGCTGTTTTTT.

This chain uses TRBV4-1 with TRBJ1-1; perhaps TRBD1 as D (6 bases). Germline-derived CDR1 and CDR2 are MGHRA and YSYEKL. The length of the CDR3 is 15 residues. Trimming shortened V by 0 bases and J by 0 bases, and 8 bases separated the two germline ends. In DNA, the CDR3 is TGCGCCAGCAGCCAAGATCAGGGGCTGAACACTGAAGCTTTCTTT. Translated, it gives CASSQDQGLNTEAFF.

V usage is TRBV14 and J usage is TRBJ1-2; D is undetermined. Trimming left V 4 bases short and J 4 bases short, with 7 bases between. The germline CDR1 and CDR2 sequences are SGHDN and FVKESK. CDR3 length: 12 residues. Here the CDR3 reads CASSPGGYGYTF. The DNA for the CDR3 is TGTGCCAGCAGCCCGGGAGGCTATGGCTACACCTTC.

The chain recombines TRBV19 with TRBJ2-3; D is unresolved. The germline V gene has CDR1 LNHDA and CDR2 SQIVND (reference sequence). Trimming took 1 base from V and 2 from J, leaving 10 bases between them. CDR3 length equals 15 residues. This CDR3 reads CASSIGRLITDTQYF. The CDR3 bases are TGTGCCAGTAGTATAGGGCGGCTCATCACAGATACGCAGTATTTT.

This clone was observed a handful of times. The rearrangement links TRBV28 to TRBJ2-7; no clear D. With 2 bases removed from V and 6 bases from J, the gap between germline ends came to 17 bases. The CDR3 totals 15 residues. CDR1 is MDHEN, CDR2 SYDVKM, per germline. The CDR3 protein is CASSLNTFPLSEQYF. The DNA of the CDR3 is TGTGCCAGCAGTTTAAATACGTTTCCCCTGAGCGAGCAGTACTTC.

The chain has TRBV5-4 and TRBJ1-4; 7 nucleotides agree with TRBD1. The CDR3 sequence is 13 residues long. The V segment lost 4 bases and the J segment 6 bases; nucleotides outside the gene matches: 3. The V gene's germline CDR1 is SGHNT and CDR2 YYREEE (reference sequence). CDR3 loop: CASSTGQDEKLFF. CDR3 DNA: TGTGCCAGCAGCACCGGACAGGATGAAAAACTGTTTTTT.

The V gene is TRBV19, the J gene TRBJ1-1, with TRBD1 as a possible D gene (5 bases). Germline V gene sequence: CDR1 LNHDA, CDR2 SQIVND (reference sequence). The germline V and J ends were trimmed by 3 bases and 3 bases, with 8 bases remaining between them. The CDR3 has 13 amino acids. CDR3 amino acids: CASSIQGDTEAFF. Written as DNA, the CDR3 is TGTGCCAGTAGTATTCAAGGGGACACTGAAGCTTTCTTT.

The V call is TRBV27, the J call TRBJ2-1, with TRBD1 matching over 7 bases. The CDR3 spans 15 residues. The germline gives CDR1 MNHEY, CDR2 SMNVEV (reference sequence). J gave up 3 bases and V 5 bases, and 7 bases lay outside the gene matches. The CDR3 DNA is TGTGCCAGCAGTATAACAGGGGCAGGCTACAATGAGCAGTTCTTC. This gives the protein CASSITGAGYNEQFF.

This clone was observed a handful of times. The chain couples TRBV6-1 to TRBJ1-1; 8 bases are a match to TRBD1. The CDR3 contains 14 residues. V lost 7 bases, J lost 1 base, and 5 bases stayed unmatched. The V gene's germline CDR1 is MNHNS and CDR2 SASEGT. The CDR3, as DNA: TGTGCCAGCAAACCGGGGACAGGGAACACTGAAGCTTTCTTT. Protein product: CASKPGTGNTEAFF.